This T cell receptor beta chain was observed in a study of spatial heterogeneity in lung cancer. Whole-study context: Beta-chain sequences consistently outnumbered alpha-chain sequences in detection. Raw reads contained each unique TCR and UMI combination more than ten times on average. Study findings and constraints: There were more appearances of ubiquitous expanded tumor TCRs in blood at resection than at follow-up.

Noted time point: sample taken at primary tumor resection. Whole RNA was taken from tumor, nontumor lung or frozen PBMC; it was then sequenced unsorted. Trimming removed 4 bases from V and 5 bases from J; junction bases left unmatched: 10. CDR1 MNHEY and CDR2 SVGAGI come from the germline V gene. This CDR3 has 16 residues. With regard to this clonotype: Its antigen is unidentified.

The study tagged each TCR cDNA molecule with a unique molecular identifier. MiXCR was run by TCRdb on the 5' RACE reads, yielding one entry per CDR3 protein. Of 82,000 or so distinct CDR3 sequences in the sample, around 12% were seen once. This sequence joins TRBV6-5 and TRBJ2-5; 10 bases agree with TRBD2. This sequence originates from a male donor with early-stage non-small cell lung cancer. Sequences were derived from PBMCs, sampled at surgery. CDR3 nucleotide sequence: TGTGCCAGCAGTTCATCGATTGGAGCGGGAGGGGAGACCCAGTACTTC. It specifies CASSSSIGAGGETQYF.